This T cell receptor beta chain was sequenced in a study of T-cell reconstitution after alpha-beta-depleted transplantation in children. The CDR3 has 16 amino acids. The V end lost 2 bases, the J end lost 5 bases, and 19 bases lay between the germline ends. Germline values: CDR1 MGHRA, CDR2 YSYEKL. Preparation of the TCRbeta library used unique molecular identifiers. MiXCR, applied by TCRdb to the PCR reads, yields one record per CDR3 protein. Seen here are 490,000 or so distinct CDR3 sequences, around 12% observed once, and the top ten hold over 5.5%. This chain links TRBV4-1 with TRBJ2-7, with D unresolved. Here the sequenced sample was PBMCs from the stem cell graft donor, taken from the stem cell graft. This TCR came from a human donor who donated a stem cell graft to a child with combined immunodeficiency. The CDR3 nucleotides are TGCGCCAGCAGCCAATATGCTGCTATAGGTGTCCACGAGCAGTACTTC. It is translated as CASSQYAAIGVHEQYF.